These T cell receptor beta chains were read from a single sample in a study of T cell responses to AZD1222 COVID-19 vaccine. Sequenced by immunoSEQ multiplex PCR; TCRdb stores in-frame clones only, minus some. The repertoire holds roughly 53,000 clones, with around 83% as singletons. Sequenced material: peripheral blood, taken on day 0 of MenACWY control vaccination. These receptors were taken from an adult in good health. The CDR3 runs from the conserved cysteine through the conserved F or W. D genes are given only for firm matches. A clone size is listed for some rows: how often the clone was seen (once, few, many), or a class if it is expanded.

j_gene,v_gene,abundance,d_gene,CDR3aa,CDR3nt
TRBJ2-1,TRBV19,once,-,CASTRQAQTYNEQFF,TGTGCCAGTACTCGCCAGGCTCAAACCTACAATGAGCAGTTCTTC
TRBJ2-5,TRBV6-2/TRBV6-3,-,-,CASSYERSVETQYF,TGTGCCAGCAGTTACGAACGCTCGGTGGAGACCCAGTACTTC
TRBJ2-7,TRBV7-9,-,TRBD1,CASSLGVGQGGNEQYF,TGTGCCAGCAGCTTAGGGGTAGGACAGGGGGGCAACGAGCAGTACTTC
TRBJ1-2,TRBV28,-,-,CAVRGSNYGYTF,TGTGCCGTCAGGGGATCTAACTATGGCTACACCTTC
TRBJ1-5,TRBV7-2,few,-,CASSLGAGRGMDQPQHF,TGTGCCAGCAGCTTAGGTGCGGGACGGGGTATGGATCAGCCCCAGCATTTT
TRBJ2-7,TRBV15,-,TRBD2,CATRPGLAEMSSYEQYF,TGTGCCACCAGACCGGGACTAGCGGAAATGAGCTCCTACGAGCAGTACTTC
TRBJ2-1,TRBV5-1,-,TRBD2,CASSASSGSLDEQFF,TGCGCCAGCAGCGCATCTAGCGGGAGTCTGGATGAGCAGTTCTTC
TRBJ1-2,TRBV28,-,-,CASSLLDTGTRGRDF,TGTGCCAGCAGTTTATTGGATACGGGGACACGGGGGAGGGACTTC
TRBJ2-2,TRBV5-1,once,TRBD1,CASSLEGTGSFAGELFF,TGCGCCAGCAGCTTGGAGGGGACAGGGTCTTTTGCCGGGGAGCTGTTTTTT
TRBJ2-7,TRBV6-2/TRBV6-3,-,TRBD2,CASSNGRAVSEQYF,TGTGCCAGCAGCAACGGGAGGGCCGTAAGTGAGCAGTACTTC
TRBJ1-1,TRBV11-3,-,-,CASSLVSAWWTEAFF,TGTGCCAGCAGCTTAGTGTCGGCTTGGTGGACTGAAGCTTTCTTT
TRBJ2-1,TRBV5-1,-,-,CASRVEAGGLGNEQFF,TGCGCCAGCAGAGTGGAGGCAGGAGGGTTGGGAAATGAGCAGTTCTTC
TRBJ2-2,TRBV28,-,-,CASSFPGGPTGELFF,TGTGCCAGCAGTTTCCCAGGGGGGCCCACCGGGGAGCTGTTTTTT
TRBJ2-1,TRBV6-6,-,-,CASSYSSDSYNEQFF,TGTGCCAGCAGTTACTCCTCGGACAGCTACAATGAGCAGTTCTTC
TRBJ2-7,TRBV27,-,TRBD1,CASSRDSSYEQYF,TGTGCCAGCAGCCGGGACAGCTCCTACGAGCAGTACTTC
TRBJ1-5,TRBV11-2,-,-,CASSYSGGYQPQHF,TGTGCCAGCAGCTACAGTGGGGGGTATCAGCCCCAGCATTTT
TRBJ2-6,TRBV7-9,-,-,CASSPSGYSGANVLTF,TGTGCCAGCAGCCCCTCGGGTTACTCTGGGGCCAACGTCCTGACTTTC
TRBJ2-7,TRBV1,-,-,CTSSPGRVNEQYF,TGCACCAGCAGCCCGGGGAGAGTGAACGAGCAGTACTTC
TRBJ2-3,TRBV6-2/TRBV6-3,-,-,CASTPVYLTDTQYF,TGTGCCAGCACCCCTGTATACCTCACAGATACGCAGTATTTT
TRBJ1-5,TRBV19,-,-,CASSIVQGSNQPQHF,TGTGCCAGTAGTATCGTCCAGGGAAGCAATCAGCCCCAGCATTTT
TRBJ2-7,TRBV6-5,-,TRBD2,CASSSPLTSGINEQYF,TGTGCCAGCAGTTCCCCCTTGACTAGCGGGATTAACGAGCAGTACTTC
TRBJ1-3,TRBV6-1,few,-,CASSDGFGRNTIYF,TGTGCCAGCAGTGATGGATTCGGACGTAACACCATATATTTT
TRBJ2-1,TRBV11-2,-,-,CASSLFGVVDNEQFF,TGTGCCAGCAGCTTATTCGGGGTAGTTGACAATGAGCAGTTCTTC
TRBJ2-5,TRBV19,-,TRBD2,CASSTSGTETQYF,TGTGCCAGTAGTACTAGCGGGACAGAGACCCAGTACTTC
TRBJ1-4,TRBV6-2/TRBV6-3,-,-,CASSYSIPGRTATNEKLFF,TGTGCCAGCAGTTACTCGATCCCTGGCAGGACCGCAACTAATGAAAAACTGTTTTTT
TRBJ1-1,TRBV6-5,-,TRBD1,CASSSGTGRQAFF,TGTGCCAGCAGCTCTGGGACAGGGCGGCAAGCTTTCTTT
TRBJ2-2,TRBV5-1,-,TRBD1,CASSFRQGNTGELFF,TGCGCCAGCAGCTTCAGACAGGGAAACACCGGGGAGCTGTTTTTT
TRBJ1-1,TRBV25-1,-,-,CASSERRQGGEAFF,TGTGCCAGCAGTGAACGTCGTCAGGGCGGTGAAGCTTTCTTT
TRBJ2-1,TRBV6-1,-,TRBD1,CASSEQGASYNEQFF,TGTGCCAGCAGTGAACAGGGGGCTTCCTACAATGAGCAGTTCTTC
TRBJ1-6,TRBV28,-,-,CASNGLSFYNSPLHF,TGTGCCAGCAATGGCCTCTCTTTCTATAATTCACCCCTCCACTTT
TRBJ1-5,TRBV5-1,few,-,CASSYEGDQPQHF,TGCGCCAGCAGCTACGAAGGGGATCAGCCCCAGCATTTT
TRBJ1-2,TRBV3-1/TRBV3-2,-,-,CASSPVLVGPIGYTF,TGTGCCAGCAGCCCCGTACTAGTTGGGCCTATTGGCTACACCTTC
TRBJ2-7,TRBV11-3,once,TRBD1,CASSSGTGGSEQYF,TGTGCCAGCAGCAGTGGGACAGGGGGCAGCGAGCAGTACTTC
TRBJ1-6,TRBV5-1,-,-,CASSLGLGDSPLHF,TGCGCCAGCAGCTTGGGACTAGGGGATTCACCCCTCCACTTT
TRBJ2-7,TRBV24-1,-,TRBD2,CATRNGRAVSSEQYF,TGTGCCACCAGAAACGGGAGGGCCGTATCGAGTGAGCAGTACTTC
TRBJ2-3,TRBV15,-,TRBD2,CATSRVGGTDTQYF,TGTGCCACCAGCAGAGTCGGGGGGACAGATACGCAGTATTTT
TRBJ2-1,TRBV7-8,-,TRBD2,CASSMGLAGVFREQFF,TGTGCCAGCAGCATGGGGCTAGCGGGAGTTTTTCGTGAGCAGTTCTTC
TRBJ2-3,TRBV6-1,-,-,CASSEALRRAERNTQYF,TGTGCCAGCAGTGAAGCGCTTCGGCGGGCCGAGAGGAATACGCAGTATTTT
TRBJ1-1,TRBV28,-,-,CASSLPHTEAFF,TGTGCCAGCAGTTTGCCCCACACTGAAGCTTTCTTT
TRBJ1-2,TRBV5-8,-,TRBD1,CASLLRGANYGYTF,TGTGCCAGCTTACTCAGGGGGGCTAACTATGGCTACACCTTC
TRBJ2-1,TRBV28,-,-,CASSLPGSYNEQFF,TGTGCCAGCAGTTTGCCAGGCTCCTACAATGAGCAGTTCTTC
TRBJ2-1,TRBV5-3,-,-,CARSSDPRGHEQFF,TGTGCCAGAAGCTCGGACCCCAGGGGCCATGAGCAGTTCTTC
TRBJ2-3,TRBV7-3,-,-,CASSLGGDPRDTQYF,TGTGCCAGCAGCTTAGGGGGAGACCCAAGGGATACGCAGTATTTT
TRBJ1-2,TRBV19,-,-,CASSIGPHSTYGYTF,TGTGCCAGTAGTATAGGACCGCACAGTACCTATGGCTACACCTTC
TRBJ1-5,TRBV4-2,-,-,CASSQDLQGWGGGNQPQHF,TGTGCCAGCAGCCAAGATCTCCAGGGCTGGGGAGGTGGCAATCAGCCCCAGCATTTT
TRBJ1-5,TRBV27,-,-,CASSQSDSSRPQHF,TGTGCCAGCAGTCAGTCGGACAGCTCTCGGCCCCAGCATTTT
TRBJ2-1,TRBV5-1,-,-,CASSLDPGGNEQFF,TGCGCCAGCAGCTTAGACCCCGGGGGCAATGAGCAGTTCTTC
TRBJ2-3,TRBV19,-,-,CASSMATLATSTDTQYF,TGTGCCAGTAGTATGGCGACCTTAGCGACTAGCACAGATACGCAGTATTTT
TRBJ1-2,TRBV6-1,few,-,CASSDAGTVNYGYTF,TGTGCCAGCAGTGACGCGGGCACCGTTAACTATGGCTACACCTTC
TRBJ1-5,TRBV2,-,-,CASSRKGDQPQHF,TGTGCCAGCAGTAGGAAGGGCGATCAGCCCCAGCATTTT
TRBJ2-7,TRBV20-1,once,TRBD2,CSASDMTSGNYEQYF,TGCAGTGCTAGTGATATGACTAGCGGGAACTACGAGCAGTACTTC
TRBJ1-2,TRBV4-1,-,TRBD1,CASSPDRGDYGYTF,TGCGCCAGCAGCCCCGACAGGGGGGACTATGGCTACACCTTC
TRBJ1-2,TRBV28,-,-,CASKLQPRGGYTF,TGTGCCAGTAAATTACAGCCCCGGGGTGGCTACACCTTC
TRBJ2-7,TRBV6-5,once,-,CASSYNQPGYEQYF,TGTGCCAGCAGCTACAATCAACCAGGGTACGAGCAGTACTTC